A selection of T cell receptor beta chains follows, all from one sample in a study of vaccination effects on CD4 cells after COVID-19. The table came from immunoSEQ multiplex PCR; TCRdb's copy has only in-frame clones and leaves some out. The sample includes around 35,000 clones, roughly 66% of them seen just once. The antigens for these receptors are not known. This specimen was CD4+ T cells from PBMCs cultured with HCoV-OC43 spike peptides, taken before COVID-19 vaccination. The receptors stem from a human donor who received a COVID-19 vaccine. Each CDR3 is given with its conserved first and last residue. The D gene is left open where the match is weak. Clone size appears in some rows only: once, few, many, or a class for an expanded clone.

TRBV3-1/TRBV3-2	TRBJ2-1	-	-	TGTGCCAGTGTAAAATCCGGGACACAGGGGAGGGATGAGCAGTTCTTC	CASVKSGTQGRDEQFF
TRBV5-1	TRBJ2-2	-	TRBD2	TGCGCCAGCACCCCCCCTAGCGGTAGAATTGGGGAGCTGTTTTTT	CASTPPSGRIGELFF
TRBV29-1	TRBJ1-1	-	-	TGCAGCGTTGAATGGGGTGAAACTACGTACACTGAAGCTTTCTTT	CSVEWGETTYTEAFF
TRBV27	TRBJ2-7	-	TRBD1	TGTGCCAGCAGTTTCCGCGCCTTGGACAGGGGTACCTACGAGCAGTACTTC	CASSFRALDRGTYEQYF
TRBV19	TRBJ1-5	-	TRBD1	TGTGCCAGTAGTATAGTGTCAGGGGGGGGTCAGCCCCAGCATTTT	CASSIVSGGGQPQHF
TRBV29-1	TRBJ2-1	-	TRBD2	TGCAGCGTCCCTAACAGCGGGGTCGGGGGTGAGCAGTTCTTC	CSVPNSGVGGEQFF
TRBV25-1	TRBJ2-2	few	-	TGTGCCAGCAGTGAAAACAGGGCCGGGGAGCTGTTTTTT	CASSENRAGELFF
TRBV3-1/TRBV3-2	TRBJ1-4	-	-	TGTGCCAGCAGCCAAAGACGGAGAACTGAACAACTGTTTTTT	CASSQRRRTEQLFF
TRBV7-2	TRBJ1-4	-	-	TGTGCCAGCAGCTTGGTAGGCCGGGAAAAACTGTTTTTT	CASSLVGREKLFF
TRBV3-1/TRBV3-2	TRBJ2-1	few	-	TGTGCCAGCAGCCAAGGTTTGGGGGGGGGCCTCGATGAGCAGTTCTTC	CASSQGLGGGLDEQFF
TRBV29-1	TRBJ1-2	-	-	TGCAGCGTTGGCTTTAACTATGGCTACACCTTC	CSVGFNYGYTF
TRBV11-3	TRBJ2-1	-	-	TGTGCCAGCAGCTTAGATCAGGGGGGGTCAAGCTCCTACAATGAGCAGTTCTTC	CASSLDQGGSSSYNEQFF
TRBV4-1	TRBJ2-7	few	-	TGCGCCAGCAGCCAAGAGACATTCTACGAGCAGTACTTC	CASSQETFYEQYF
TRBV6-1	TRBJ1-2	-	-	TGTGCCAGCAGTGAAGGGAAATATGGCTACACCTTC	CASSEGKYGYTF
TRBV7-9	TRBJ1-3	-	-	TGTGCCAGCAGCTTAGCGGAATTCATCCTGGGCTCTGGAAACACCATATATTTT	CASSLAEFILGSGNTIYF
TRBV2	TRBJ1-2	-	-	TGTGCCAGCAGTGAAGGAGTGGTGGGCTACACCTTC	CASSEGVVGYTF
TRBV5-1	TRBJ1-5	-	TRBD1	TGCGCCAGCAGCTACGGGGACAGGGTAGAAGGTCAGCCCCAGCATTTT	CASSYGDRVEGQPQHF
TRBV4-1	TRBJ2-2	-	-	TGCGCCAGCAGCCAAGTGGACATGGGACTCCTCACCGGGGAGCTGTTTTTT	CASSQVDMGLLTGELFF
TRBV5-1	TRBJ2-7	-	-	TGCGCCAGCAGTTTAGGTTGGTCCCAGAGCTCCTACGAGCAGTACTTC	CASSLGWSQSSYEQYF
TRBV6-5	TRBJ2-7	-	TRBD1	TGTGCCAGCAGTTACTCACCTGGACAGGGGCGTCTCGAGCAGTACTTC	CASSYSPGQGRLEQYF
TRBV19	TRBJ2-5	-	TRBD1	TGTGCCAGTAGTAGCTCGGGACAGGGAGGGACCCAGTACTTC	CASSSSGQGGTQYF
TRBV11-2	TRBJ2-1	once	TRBD2	TGTGCCAGCAGCCTCGGACTAGATGTCGGTGAGCAGTTCTTC	CASSLGLDVGEQFF
TRBV15	TRBJ1-2	-	-	TGTGCCACCAGCAGACCCGGCTGGGGGGGCTACACCTTC	CATSRPGWGGYTF
TRBV27	TRBJ2-7	-	TRBD2	TGTGCCAGCAGTTTAGTGGGACTAGCGTACGAGCAGTACTTC	CASSLVGLAYEQYF
TRBV3-1/TRBV3-2	TRBJ1-1	-	TRBD1	TGTGCCAGCAGGGGGACAGGGCCCACTGAAGCTTTCTTT	CASRGTGPTEAFF